This entry features one T cell receptor (beta chain) sequence. Its specificity is not known. Template switching added a universal primer site; cDNA carried unique molecular identifiers. TCRdb reprocessed the 5' RACE reads with MiXCR, giving one entry per CDR3 protein. The table records roughly 720,000 distinct CDR3 sequences, about 20% of them present only once. Trimming left V 0 bases short and J 5 bases short, with 13 bases between. The CDR3 is 15 amino acids. Germline assignment: CDR1 PRHDT and CDR2 FYEKMQ (reference sequence). The sample comes from a study of identical twins. Points from the study as a whole: Surplus twin overlap in beta out-of-frame sequences was less pronounced. Within cord blood, abundant beta clonotypes carried fewer insertions, but memory repertoires showed no such trend.

This sample was shared with a second study, whose subject was T cells expressing NK-cell markers.

The sample comprised PBMCs. The rearrangement joins TRBV13 to TRBJ1-1; possible D gene TRBD1, 6 bases. The receptor comes from a woman younger than 35 in good health. CDR3 sequence reads: CASSLGRGGGTEAFF. The CDR3, as DNA: TGTGCCAGCAGCTTAGGACGGGGGGGCGGTACTGAAGCTTTCTTT.